Here is one T cell receptor beta chain with its context. The clone's antigen remains unknown. Nothing much larger sits one base from this clone, and base qualities are not available. Taken from the germline V gene, the CDR1 and CDR2 loops are SGHNT and YENEEA. The trim is 2 bases for V and 8 bases for J, with a gap of 13 bases between the germline ends. From the cysteine up to the phenylalanine, the CDR3 has a length of 14 residues. Only the CDR3 DNA is retained, 42 bases long and in frame from the first base. This entry belongs to a study of T cell responses to AZD1222 COVID-19 vaccine (dated by TCRdb to 2020 to 2022). In terms of the full investigation: A total of 240 or so trial participants underwent TCR sequencing, of whom about 200 had received two doses of AZD1222 and around 25 had received two doses of the MenACWY control vaccine. Trial participants were enrolled by age into subgroups of 18-55, 56-69 and 70-plus years, and around 150, 29 and 61 TCR-sequenced participants, respectively, were included in these subgroups. Overall results and qualifications from the work: Conclusions about previously exposed vaccinees are limited because only six or seven AZD1222 recipients were SARS-CoV-2 seropositive at baseline. A significant rise in spike-specific TCR breadth and depth was observed after two AZD1222 doses relative to day 0 and relative to MenACWY recipients. The vaccine-associated CD4 TCRs covered the entire spike protein, and the dominant responses fell in regions 160-218 and 743-854. Because no day 14 peak-response samples were available, the repertoires could be characterized only after the peak T cell response. In the small 56-69-year group, the increase in depth fell short of significance, most likely because of low power. Participants were mostly white British, with more females than males. The authors suggested clonal diversity may have been underestimated. Reportedly, almost half of the unique spike-specific TCRs recognized epitopes lying outside the regions that are mutated in the B.1.351 and B.1.1.7 variants.

The intended sense of this specimen's time point label: baseline before first vaccination. This specimen's treatment or condition label, per the study, means: meningococcal conjugate vaccine given as trial control. Vaccinee samples were obtained from the UK trials COV001 and COV002, which included a single-blind randomized controlled phase 2/3 trial of AZD1222 (ChAdOx1 nCoV-19) in healthy adults. For TCRbeta chain sequencing, PBMC samples were collected from trial participants at day 0 and at day 28 after the second dose. The CDR3 regions of human TCRbeta chains were subjected to immunosequencing. Processing in the source paper ran as follows. TCRs in the repertoires were compared against a reference library of SARS-CoV-2-specific TCRs that had been generated with the MIRA antigen-specificity platform. Breadth meant the fraction of unique TCRs that were SARS-CoV-2-associated, whereas depth meant the fraction of total T cells that were SARS-CoV-2-associated. Using the MIRA data, each spike-specific TCR was mapped to the spike region that the TCR reacts to and placed in a CD4 or CD8 class. Log10-transformed breadth and depth values were compared by one-way ANOVA with Sidak's multiple comparisons tests. As stored in TCRdb, this immuneACCESS dataset retains in-frame rearrangements with V and J assigned. A fraction of the clones does not appear; measured against another copy, unresolved V genes explain less than half of the discrepancy, and the remainder lacks a known reason. The V and J calls and the clone size are those of that table, but D and trimming were determined from the DNA. Recorded for this sample are 95,000 to 150,000 clones; less than 95% of them occurred a single time. Around 4.5% of the sample is in the top ten clones.

The chain is assembled from TRBV11-3 and TRBJ2-1; the D segment could be TRBD1, given 7 matching bases. The receptor's source is an adult in good health. The sample in question was peripheral blood, obtained on day 0 of MenACWY control vaccination. The CDR3 has the sequence CASSLSGGGHEQFF. Here is the DNA: TGTGCCAGCAGCTTATCCGGAGGGGGCCATGAGCAGTTCTTC.